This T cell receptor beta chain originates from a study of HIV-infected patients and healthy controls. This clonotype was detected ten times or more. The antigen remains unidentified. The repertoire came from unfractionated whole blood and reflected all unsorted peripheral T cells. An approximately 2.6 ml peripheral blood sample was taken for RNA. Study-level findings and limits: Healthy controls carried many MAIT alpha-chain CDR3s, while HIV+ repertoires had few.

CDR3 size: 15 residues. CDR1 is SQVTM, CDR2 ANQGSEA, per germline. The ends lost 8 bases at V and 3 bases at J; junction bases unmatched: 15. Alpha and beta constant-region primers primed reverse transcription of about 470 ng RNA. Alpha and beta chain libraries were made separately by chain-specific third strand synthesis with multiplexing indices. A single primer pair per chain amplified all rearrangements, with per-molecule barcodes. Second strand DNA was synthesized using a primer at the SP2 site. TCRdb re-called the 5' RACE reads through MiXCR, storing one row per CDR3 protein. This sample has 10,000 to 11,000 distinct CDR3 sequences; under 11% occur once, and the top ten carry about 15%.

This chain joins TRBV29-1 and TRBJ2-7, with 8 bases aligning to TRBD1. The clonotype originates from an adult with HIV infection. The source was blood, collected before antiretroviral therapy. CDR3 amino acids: CSIKTGGSQVYEQYF. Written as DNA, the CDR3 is TGCAGCATCAAAACAGGGGGAAGCCAGGTCTACGAGCAGTACTTC.